Listed below are T cell receptor beta chains from one sample, sequenced in a study of CD8 T cells in Susac syndrome. TCRdb itself ran the immunoSEQ multiplex PCR reads through MiXCR, one entry per CDR3 protein. Among about 47,000 distinct CDR3 sequences, roughly 92% were seen once, and the ten largest hold around 0.43%. The material sequenced was CD8+ T cells from PBMCs. These receptors were obtained from a human donor in good health. CDR3s include the opening cysteine and the closing phenylalanine or tryptophan. Fields, in order: clone size, D gene, J gene, V gene, CDR3 DNA, CDR3 protein. The D gene is left open where the match is weak. Clone size is stated in some rows and not others, as once, few, many or a class when expanded.

clone_size: NA; d_call: NA; j_call: TRBJ1-1; v_call: TRBV7-6; cdr3_nt: TGTGCCAGCAGCTTAGGAGTCTCTTCCAGCACTGAAGCTTTCTTT; cdr3_aa: CASSLGVSSSTEAFF
clone_size: few; d_call: NA; j_call: TRBJ2-3; v_call: TRBV7-9; cdr3_nt: TGTGCCAGCAGCTTTGGCACAGATACGCAGTATTTT; cdr3_aa: CASSFGTDTQYF
clone_size: NA; d_call: NA; j_call: TRBJ2-1; v_call: TRBV4-1; cdr3_nt: TGCGCCAGCAGCCACCTACAGACTCAAAGGGACAATGAGCAGTTCTTC; cdr3_aa: CASSHLQTQRDNEQFF
clone_size: NA; d_call: NA; j_call: TRBJ2-7; v_call: TRBV7-2; cdr3_nt: TGTGCCAGCAGCTTCGACAGGACCTACGAGCAGTACTTC; cdr3_aa: CASSFDRTYEQYF
clone_size: NA; d_call: NA; j_call: TRBJ1-1; v_call: TRBV19; cdr3_nt: TGTGCCAGTAGTATAACCGCTGAAGCTTTCTTT; cdr3_aa: CASSITAEAFF
clone_size: NA; d_call: TRBD2; j_call: TRBJ2-1; v_call: TRBV14; cdr3_nt: TGTGCCAGCAGCTTACTAGCGGGAGAGGGCTCCTACAATGAGCAGTTCTTC; cdr3_aa: CASSLLAGEGSYNEQFF
clone_size: NA; d_call: TRBD2; j_call: TRBJ2-7; v_call: TRBV20-1; cdr3_nt: TGCAGTGCTAGAGATCTGGGGGCGGGAGGTTACGAGCAGTACTTC; cdr3_aa: CSARDLGAGGYEQYF
clone_size: NA; d_call: NA; j_call: TRBJ2-3; v_call: TRBV6-5; cdr3_nt: TGTGCCAGCAGTTACAATGAAGCAGTCCCTGGCACAGATACGCAGTATTTT; cdr3_aa: CASSYNEAVPGTDTQYF
clone_size: NA; d_call: TRBD1; j_call: TRBJ2-7; v_call: TRBV4-3; cdr3_nt: TGCGCCAGCAGCCAGGGGACAGGGGAATACTACGAGCAGTACTTC; cdr3_aa: CASSQGTGEYYEQYF
clone_size: NA; d_call: TRBD1; j_call: TRBJ2-7; v_call: TRBV25-1; cdr3_nt: TGTGCCAGTGACAGGGGTGGCGAGCAGTACTTC; cdr3_aa: CASDRGGEQYF
clone_size: NA; d_call: NA; j_call: TRBJ2-7; v_call: TRBV14; cdr3_nt: TGTGCCAGCAGCCGTTCTACCGGGACCGGGACCTACGAGCAGTACTTC; cdr3_aa: CASSRSTGTGTYEQYF
clone_size: once; d_call: TRBD1; j_call: TRBJ1-5; v_call: TRBV20-1; cdr3_nt: TGCAGTGCCGAGGAGCCAGGGGGTCATCAGCAGCCCCAGCATTTT; cdr3_aa: CSAEEPGGHQQPQHF
clone_size: NA; d_call: NA; j_call: TRBJ2-6; v_call: TRBV4-3; cdr3_nt: TGCGCCAGCAGCCTCGATGTAGCTGGGGCCAACGTCCTGACTTTC; cdr3_aa: CASSLDVAGANVLTF
clone_size: NA; d_call: TRBD2; j_call: TRBJ2-7; v_call: TRBV7-9; cdr3_nt: TGTGCCAGCAGCTTGCTAGCGGGAAAGGATAGATCCCCGTACGAGCAGTACTTC; cdr3_aa: CASSLLAGKDRSPYEQYF
clone_size: NA; d_call: NA; j_call: TRBJ1-1; v_call: TRBV29-1; cdr3_nt: TGCAGCGTTGTACAGCTCGGAAGGGCTTTCTTT; cdr3_aa: CSVVQLGRAFF
clone_size: NA; d_call: NA; j_call: TRBJ2-1; v_call: TRBV30; cdr3_nt: TGTGCCTGGAGGATGTCGGCAGGCGAGCAGTTCTTC; cdr3_aa: CAWRMSAGEQFF
clone_size: NA; d_call: NA; j_call: TRBJ2-7; v_call: TRBV27; cdr3_nt: TGTGCCAGCAGTTTAGGGTCTCTCGGCGGTTACGAGCAGTACTTC; cdr3_aa: CASSLGSLGGYEQYF
clone_size: few; d_call: TRBD2; j_call: TRBJ2-3; v_call: TRBV4-1; cdr3_nt: TGCGCCAGCAGCCAAGATAGAGGACTAGCGGTAGATACGCAGTATTTT; cdr3_aa: CASSQDRGLAVDTQYF
clone_size: NA; d_call: TRBD1; j_call: TRBJ2-2; v_call: TRBV6-1; cdr3_nt: TGTGCCAGCAGAGTTAACAGGGGGGACACCGGGGAGCTGTTTTTT; cdr3_aa: CASRVNRGDTGELFF
clone_size: NA; d_call: TRBD1; j_call: TRBJ2-7; v_call: TRBV7-9; cdr3_nt: TGTGCCAGCAGCCACCGGGACAGGGTTTCCTACGAGCAGTACTTC; cdr3_aa: CASSHRDRVSYEQYF
clone_size: NA; d_call: TRBD1; j_call: TRBJ1-4; v_call: TRBV5-4; cdr3_nt: TGTGCCAGCAGCCCAGGGACAGAATATGAAAAACTGTTTTTT; cdr3_aa: CASSPGTEYEKLFF
clone_size: NA; d_call: NA; j_call: TRBJ2-7; v_call: TRBV7-9; cdr3_nt: TGTGCCAGCAGCCCAGGGGGGCGGGAGCAGTACTTC; cdr3_aa: CASSPGGREQYF
clone_size: NA; d_call: NA; j_call: TRBJ2-7; v_call: TRBV4-1; cdr3_nt: TGCGCCAGCAGCCAAGTTTTAGGGACCTACGAGCAGTACTTC; cdr3_aa: CASSQVLGTYEQYF
clone_size: NA; d_call: NA; j_call: TRBJ2-7; v_call: TRBV13; cdr3_nt: TGTGCCAGCAGCCAGACCTCGGGACTGAGCTACGAGCAGTACTTC; cdr3_aa: CASSQTSGLSYEQYF
clone_size: once; d_call: NA; j_call: TRBJ1-2; v_call: TRBV29-1; cdr3_nt: TGCAGCGTTGAAACCGGGGGCTTTTTGGATGGCTACACCTTC; cdr3_aa: CSVETGGFLDGYTF
clone_size: NA; d_call: TRBD1; j_call: TRBJ2-7; v_call: TRBV9; cdr3_nt: TGTGCCAGCAGTTATCCCCCATCGAGGGACAGGACTCGATACGAGCAGTACTTC; cdr3_aa: CASSYPPSRDRTRYEQYF
clone_size: NA; d_call: TRBD2; j_call: TRBJ2-1; v_call: TRBV2; cdr3_nt: TGTGCCTGCAGTGAGGAGAACTTCTGGGCGGGGGAACCCTTC; cdr3_aa: CACSEENFWAGEPF
clone_size: once; d_call: NA; j_call: TRBJ1-1; v_call: TRBV7-2; cdr3_nt: TGTGCCAGCAGCTACTGGGACGGGAACACTGAAGCTTTCTTT; cdr3_aa: CASSYWDGNTEAFF
clone_size: NA; d_call: NA; j_call: TRBJ2-1; v_call: TRBV3-1; cdr3_nt: TGTGCCAGCAGCCTATTTTTCAATGAGCAGTTCTTC; cdr3_aa: CASSLFFNEQFF
clone_size: NA; d_call: NA; j_call: TRBJ1-2; v_call: TRBV7-9; cdr3_nt: TGTGCCAGCAGCTTAGTTAAGACGGTAGAATATGGCTACACCTTC; cdr3_aa: CASSLVKTVEYGYTF
clone_size: NA; d_call: NA; j_call: TRBJ2-3; v_call: TRBV5-1; cdr3_nt: TGCGCCAGCAGCTCTCGAACGGCTAGCGATGGGGAGGACACAGATACGCAGTATTTT; cdr3_aa: CASSSRTASDGEDTDTQYF
clone_size: NA; d_call: NA; j_call: TRBJ1-5; v_call: TRBV16; cdr3_nt: TGTGCCAGCAGCCAATTGGTGGGGCGGAATCAGCCCCAGCATTTT; cdr3_aa: CASSQLVGRNQPQHF
clone_size: NA; d_call: NA; j_call: TRBJ2-1; v_call: TRBV7-9; cdr3_nt: TGTGCCAGCAGCTTAGGTATGGGGGAGCAGTTCTTC; cdr3_aa: CASSLGMGEQFF
clone_size: NA; d_call: NA; j_call: TRBJ1-1; v_call: TRBV20-1; cdr3_nt: TGCAGTGCTAGAGAGGCGTGGCAGGGGGAAGCTTTCTTT; cdr3_aa: CSAREAWQGEAFF
clone_size: NA; d_call: NA; j_call: TRBJ1-3; v_call: TRBV7-2; cdr3_nt: TGTGCCAGCAGCTACCTCGGGGGCCCCCTCTCTGGAAACACCATATATTTT; cdr3_aa: CASSYLGGPLSGNTIYF
clone_size: NA; d_call: NA; j_call: TRBJ2-7; v_call: TRBV3-1; cdr3_nt: TGTGCCAGCAGCCACGAGGACTATGAATCTTACGAGCAGTACTTC; cdr3_aa: CASSHEDYESYEQYF
clone_size: few; d_call: NA; j_call: TRBJ2-1; v_call: TRBV30; cdr3_nt: TGTGCCTGGAGCCTAGGCGATGAGCAGTTCTTC; cdr3_aa: CAWSLGDEQFF
clone_size: few; d_call: NA; j_call: TRBJ2-5; v_call: TRBV7-9; cdr3_nt: TGTGCCAGCAGCTCCCGTTCGGCAGGGTCCCAGAAGACCCAGTACTTC; cdr3_aa: CASSSRSAGSQKTQYF
clone_size: NA; d_call: TRBD1; j_call: TRBJ2-1; v_call: TRBV12-3/TRBV12-4; cdr3_nt: TGTGCCAGCCGTTCCCAGGGGGCAGGTTACTATGAGCAGTTCTTC; cdr3_aa: CASRSQGAGYYEQFF
clone_size: once; d_call: TRBD1; j_call: TRBJ2-7; v_call: TRBV28; cdr3_nt: TGTGCCAGCAGTTTGACAGGGGATATTGTATCACGGTACTTC; cdr3_aa: CASSLTGDIVSRYF
clone_size: NA; d_call: NA; j_call: TRBJ2-2; v_call: TRBV12-3/TRBV12-4; cdr3_nt: TGTGCCAGCAGTATCCGGGACGTGAACACCGGGGAGCTGTTTTTT; cdr3_aa: CASSIRDVNTGELFF
clone_size: NA; d_call: NA; j_call: TRBJ2-7; v_call: TRBV7-6; cdr3_nt: TGTGCCAGCAGCTTAGGGGACGGACCCTACGAGCAGTACTTC; cdr3_aa: CASSLGDGPYEQYF
clone_size: NA; d_call: TRBD1; j_call: TRBJ1-2; v_call: TRBV27; cdr3_nt: TGTGCCAGCAGTCCTGGGACAGGGGAAGAGTTTGGCTACACCTTC; cdr3_aa: CASSPGTGEEFGYTF
clone_size: NA; d_call: NA; j_call: TRBJ2-7; v_call: TRBV4-1; cdr3_nt: TGCGCCAGCAGCCAAGATCCTGGGCTAGGCTACGAGCAGTACTTC; cdr3_aa: CASSQDPGLGYEQYF
clone_size: NA; d_call: NA; j_call: TRBJ2-7; v_call: TRBV7-9; cdr3_nt: TGTGCCAGCAGCCGATCGCAATACCTAACCTACGAGCAGTACTTC; cdr3_aa: CASSRSQYLTYEQYF
clone_size: NA; d_call: TRBD1; j_call: TRBJ2-4; v_call: TRBV11-2; cdr3_nt: TGTGCCAGCAGCTTGGTAACAGGGGTGAAAAACATTCAGTACTTC; cdr3_aa: CASSLVTGVKNIQYF
clone_size: NA; d_call: TRBD1; j_call: TRBJ2-7; v_call: TRBV10-2; cdr3_nt: TGCGCCAGCAGTGAGACCAACAGGGGCCGCGAGCAGTACTTC; cdr3_aa: CASSETNRGREQYF
clone_size: few; d_call: NA; j_call: TRBJ2-7; v_call: TRBV6-1; cdr3_nt: TGTGCCAGCAGTGATCCCCCGGGACCTGGGGGCGAGCAGTACTTC; cdr3_aa: CASSDPPGPGGEQYF
clone_size: NA; d_call: NA; j_call: TRBJ2-3; v_call: TRBV29-1; cdr3_nt: TGCAGCGTTGAACCTAGATTAGATACGCAGTATTTT; cdr3_aa: CSVEPRLDTQYF
clone_size: NA; d_call: NA; j_call: TRBJ2-5; v_call: TRBV12-3/TRBV12-4; cdr3_nt: TGTGCCAGCAGTAGACAGGGGAGGGGAGAGACCCAGTACTTC; cdr3_aa: CASSRQGRGETQYF
clone_size: NA; d_call: NA; j_call: TRBJ1-1; v_call: TRBV29-1; cdr3_nt: TGCAGCGTTGAAAGTGGCGGGGAAGCTTTCTTT; cdr3_aa: CSVESGGEAFF